This T cell receptor (beta chain) was obtained from a study of human T cells and chemical hapten exposure. The germline V gene has CDR1 LGHDT and CDR2 YNNKEL (reference sequence). The CDR3 length is 15 residues. V dropped 2 bases and J dropped 0 bases, with 8 bases sitting between them. TCRdb analysed the RACE reads with MiXCR anew, one entry per CDR3 protein. The sample lists about 51,000 distinct CDR3 sequences; 9.4% were seen once. Ten or more counts support this clonotype. Specified time point: pre-sensitization, week 0. Treatment in this sample: therapeutic diphenylcyclopropenone sensitization with weekly scalp DPC.

This chain links TRBV3-1 with TRBJ2-4; D might be TRBD2 (5 bases). The origin of this receptor is a woman in her forties with alopecia areata. Some clones in this sample may be carry-over from other donors' samples. The specimen was whole blood, collected in connection with sensitization to the hapten diphenylcyclopropenone (DPC). The CDR3 coding sequence is TGTGCCAGCAGCCAAAGCGGCCTAGCCAAAAACATTCAGTACTTC. Protein product: CASSQSGLAKNIQYF.